Listed here are 2 T cell receptor beta chains from one sample, sequenced in a study of shared clonotypes between healthy human individuals. Profiling relied on immunoSEQ multiplex PCR, and the TCRdb table lists in-frame clones only, not all of them. Of about 2.5 million clones listed, 92% are singletons. The material sequenced was naive CD4+ T cells from PBMCs. The sample's subset: CD45RA+ positively selected. The receptor source for this set is a man aged 18 to 30 in good health. Some clones in this sample may be carry-over from other donors' samples.

The chain joins TRBV18 to TRBJ2-6; 7 bases map to TRBD1. Looked up from germline, CDR1 is KGHSH and CDR2 is LQKENI. J was trimmed by 4 bases and V by 6 bases; bases with no gene match: 6. The CDR3 consists of 15 residues. Here the CDR3 reads CASSRGGAGANVLTF. The CDR3 coding sequence is TGTGCCAGCTCCCGAGGGGGCGCCGGGGCCAACGTCCTGACTTTC.

This chain joins TRBV5-4 and TRBJ2-3; either TRBD1 or TRBD2 may supply D (5 bases each). CDR1 is SGHNT, CDR2 YYREEE, per germline (reference sequence). V lost 0 bases and J lost 3, with 11 bases in between. The CDR3 spans 15 residues. The CDR3 here is CASSLAGRITDTQYF. The CDR3 region has the DNA TGTGCCAGCAGCTTGGCGGGACGGATTACAGATACGCAGTATTTT.